This T cell receptor (beta chain) was recovered during a study of cytomegalovirus exposure and HLA in healthy donors. This clone appeared once. Use of 60 Vbeta and 13 Jbeta primers characterized the PCR. TCRdb keeps only in-frame clones here, not all; method: immunoSEQ multiplex PCR. Among over 150,000 clones listed, under 85% were seen once. The material sequenced was PBMCs. The receptor was isolated from a woman in her late teens or twenties in good health and CMV-seropositive.

CDR3 bases: TGCGCCAGCAGCCAGGGCCCGGGGGAGCAACAAGAGACCCAGTACTTC. It encodes CASSQGPGEQQETQYF. The chain joins TRBV4-3 to TRBJ2-5; TRBD2 is a possible D gene (6 bases). This CDR3 is 16 amino acids long. The germline V gene has CDR1 LGHNA and CDR2 YSLEER. The V end lost 3 bases, the J end lost 2 bases, and 16 bases lay between the germline ends.